A single sample gave rise to the 27 T cell receptor delta chains below, sequenced in a study of γδ T cells in repeated Plasmodium falciparum infection. TCRdb used CATT to re-call clones from the multiplex PCR reads. The repertoire holds approximately 53,000 delta-chain clones, with over 1.5% as singletons. Bulk repertoires came from Vgamma9/Vdelta2+ or Vdelta2-negative gammadelta T cells flow-sorted from PBMC. The sequenced sample was gamma-delta T cells from blood. These receptors were obtained from a pool of human donors (malaria-infected and uninfected, not separated).

At least ten counts were recorded for this clone. The mismatch at residue 11 between this DNA's translation and the TCRdb protein of a much larger clone likely reflects a read error; the protein shown is translated from the DNA. This chain connects TRDV1 to TRDJ1; 8 nucleotides align to TRDD3. In the absence of a J gene in TCRdb, the DNA was matched to germline to assign it here. The germline CDR1 and CDR2 sequences are TSWWSYY and QGS. V was clipped by 2 bases and J by 2 bases; unmatched bases: 13. The CDR3 is 18 amino acids. The CDR3 region is CALGEGLVGGCMTDKLIF. CDR3 DNA: TGTGCTCTTGGGGAAGGCCTTGTTGGGGGATGCATGACCGATAAACTCATCTTT.

This clone was detected a few times. TCRdb has a much larger clone's protein, which differs at residue 7 from the translation of this DNA, likely because of a read error; what is shown is the protein translated from the DNA. The chain joins TRDV1 to TRDJ1; 11 bases are a match to TRDD3. The J gene, missing from TCRdb, was assigned here through DNA to germline matching. This CDR3 is built from 20 residues. CDR1 and CDR2 from the germline V gene are TSWWSYY and QGS. Unmatched junction bases numbered 17, after V lost 5 bases and J lost 0 bases. CDR3 sequence (DNA): TGTGCTCTTGGGCATCCTATGGCCCCTTACTGGGGGATAAACACCGATAAACTCATCTTT. It encodes CALGHPMAPYWGINTDKLIF.

This clone occurred a few times. TCRdb pairs this DNA with a much larger clone's protein that differs at residue 6, likely a read error; the protein shown was translated from the DNA. The gene calls are TRDV1 and TRDJ1; no definite D call. Here the J gene came from matching the DNA to germline, since TCRdb omits it. V gave up 3 bases and J gave up 4 bases, with 21 bases separating them. CDR1 and CDR2 from the germline V gene are TSWWSYY and QGS. This CDR3 has 17 amino acids. The CDR3 region has the DNA TGTGCTCTTGGGGATATATTCCAGGGAGGGTACAACGATAAACTCATCTTT. It encodes CALGDIFQGGYNDKLIF.

Concerning this clone: The protein TCRdb gives is from a much larger clone and does not agree with this DNA's translation at residue 5, likely a read error; the protein shown here comes from the DNA. The chain uses TRDV3 and TRDJ1; 10 nucleotides match TRDD3. The CDR3 sequence is 20 residues long. Germline CDR1 TVYSNPD, CDR2 GDNSRS (reference sequence). Trimming at V came to 0 bases and at J to 6 bases, leaving 25 bases not matched to a gene. The CDR3 coding sequence is TGTGCCTTTAGCCTTAGGGGGGGATACGTAAGACCACGGAAGACCCATAAACTCATCTTT. Protein sequence: CAFSLRGGYVRPRKTHKLIF.

Points on this clone: Translating this DNA gives a protein that differs at residue 14 from the TCRdb one, which belongs to a much larger clone; a read error is likely, and the protein shown is this translation. The V gene corresponds to TRDV2; no J gene was called; the table's D call, TRDD3, has no DNA check behind it. This CDR3 has 21 amino acids. Per the germline V gene, CDR1 is GEAIGNYY and CDR2 is EKD. The CDR3 DNA reads TGTGCCTGTGACACCGACAACTGGGGGATACGCGTCTTATCAATCACACCCCCTCGGATCTTT. It encodes CACDTDNWGIRVLSITPPRIF.

About this clone: A single base is all that separates this from a far larger clone, so a read error is likely. The sample has other DNA sequences that encode this CDR3 too. This rearrangement joins TRDV1 to TRDJ1, with 12 bases fitting TRDD3. CDR1 TSWWSYY and CDR2 QGS come from the germline V gene. This CDR3 has 24 residues. V trimming: 3 bases; J trimming: 1 base; junction bases outside the gene matches: 27. Here the CDR3 reads CALGERIFPIVFSWGIRGTDKLIF. For the CDR3, the DNA is TGTGCTCTTGGGGAGCGAATCTTCCCGATAGTATTTAGCTGGGGGATACGGGGCACCGATAAACTCATCTTT.

This clone has at least ten counts. The amino acid sequence in TCRdb belongs to a much larger clone and departs from this DNA's translation at residue 6, likely a sequencing read error; the sequence shown is translated from the DNA. This chain links TRDV1 with TRDJ1; no clear D gene. The length of the CDR3 is 18 residues. V lost 3 bases and J 4 bases, leaving 24 bases between the germline ends. CDR1 is TSWWSYY, CDR2 QGS, per germline. The CDR3 sequence is CALGDQRSCTPIIDKLIF. The DNA of the CDR3 is TGTGCTCTTGGGGATCAGAGGAGCTGTACACCTATAATCGATAAACTCATCTTT.

This clone was recorded a few times. TCRdb has a much larger clone's protein, which differs at residue 16 from the translation of this DNA, likely because of a read error; what is shown is the protein translated from the DNA. The V and J genes are TRDV1 and TRDJ1, with TRDD3 matching over 13 bases. Trimming cost V 6 bases and J 1 base; bases outside gene matches: 29. The CDR3 contains 24 residues. Germline lookup yields CDR1 TSWWSYY and CDR2 QGS. The CDR3 loop is CALGSGLPSLYWGIRPWGTDKLIF. CDR3 nucleotides: TGTGCTCTTGGATCCGGCCTTCCTTCCCTATACTGGGGGATACGACCTTGGGGCACCGATAAACTCATCTTT.

This clone was detected many times. The mismatch at residue 3 between this DNA's translation and the TCRdb protein of a much larger clone likely reflects a read error; the protein shown is translated from the DNA. The chain is built from TRDV1 and TRDJ1; 9 bases match TRDD3. The J gene is absent in TCRdb and was assigned here via DNA matching to germline. The CDR3 spans 21 residues. Per the germline V gene, CDR1 is TSWWSYY and CDR2 is QGS. The CDR3 loop is CAPGGCSYPSVILGDRLKLIF. The CDR3 DNA sequence: TGTGCTCCTGGGGGCTGTTCCTACCCGTCCGTGATACTGGGGGACCGGCTTAAACTCATCTTT.

On this clone: Since a far larger clone is one base different, this is likely a read error. The sample has other DNA sequences that encode this CDR3 too. V usage is TRDV3 and J usage is TRDJ1, with D perhaps TRDD3 (6 bases). The length of the CDR3 is 17 residues. Germline CDR1 is TVYSNPD and CDR2 is GDNSRS (reference sequence). CDR3 in DNA: TGTGCCCTCAGGGGTCTCGTACTGGGACCCCAAACCGATAAGCTCATCTTT. Amino acids: CALRGLVLGPQTDKLIF.

Remarks on this clone: The protein TCRdb lists belongs to a much larger clone and differs from this DNA's translation at residue 21, which points to a read error; the protein shown is made from the DNA. There is no J gene call, but TRDV1 is given as the V gene; the D call TRDD3 from the table was never checked on the DNA. The CDR3 loop spans 22 amino acids. Germline CDR1 TSWWSYY, CDR2 QGS. The CDR3 reads CALGEPRRRDTRTPFHTDKLTF. The CDR3 DNA follows: TGTGCTCTTGGGGAACCTCGGAGAAGAGATACGCGGACACCATTCCACACCGATAAACTCACCTTT.

Concerning this clone: This DNA translates differently at residue 11 from the TCRdb protein, which is that of a much larger clone; a read error is likely, and the protein shown is the DNA's own translation. The chain combines TRDV2 with TRDJ1, with 10 bases lining up with TRDD3. The CDR3 consists of 17 residues. The V gene's germline CDR1 is GEAIGNYY and CDR2 EKD. V was pared by 2 bases and J by 0 bases, with 8 bases of the junction left unmatched. For the CDR3, the DNA is TGTGCCTGTGACAGGTACTGGGGGATTCCGCACACCGATAAACTCATCTTT. This sequence encodes CACDRYWGIPHTDKLIF.

This clone was seen at least ten times. The chain's CDR3 is CALGERPPPWGGDHTDKLIF. The CDR3 DNA sequence: TGTGCTCTTGGGGAACGACCCCCCCCCTGGGGGGGAGACCACACCGATAAACTCATCTTT. The chain carries TRDV1 and TRDJ1, with 7 positions matching TRDD3. TCRdb does not report a J gene; here it was assigned by matching the DNA to germline references. The V segment lost 1 base and the J segment 0 bases; nucleotides outside the gene matches: 17. CDR1 and CDR2 from the germline V gene are TSWWSYY and QGS. CDR3 length: 20 amino acids.

By sample fraction, this clone is medium-sized (0.01 to 0.1%). Other nucleotide sequences from this sample produce the same CDR3. This chain uses TRDV1 with TRDJ1; D gene unclear. The CDR3 is made up of 16 amino acids. The germline CDR1 and CDR2 sequences are TSWWSYY and QGS. V shed 6 bases and J shed 2 bases, with 19 bases lying between them. The CDR3 DNA sequence: TGTGCTCTTGGAACTCTTGAAGGCATTCCGACCGATAAACTCATCTTT. Encoded protein: CALGTLEGIPTDKLIF.

This clone was recorded many times. A read error is likely here: a far larger clone is one base away. Within the sample, other DNA sequences also encode this same CDR3. The chain couples TRDV1 to TRDJ1; D is unclear. This CDR3 contains 18 residues. Germline V gene sequence: CDR1 TSWWSYY, CDR2 QGS. Written as DNA, the CDR3 is TGTGCTCTTGGGGAAGTGTACCCGCGGGAATCGTACACCGATAAGCTCATCTTT. Translating it yields CALGEVYPRESYTDKLIF.

This clone has more than one count but fewer than ten. The TCRdb protein, from a much larger clone, departs from this DNA's translation at residue 16, likely by read error; the protein shown derives from the DNA. The J gene is TRDJ1, the V gene TRDV2; 13 bases are shared with TRDD3. The CDR3 is 19 amino acids. CDR1 is GEAIGNYY and CDR2 is EKD in the germline V gene. This CDR3 is CACDTGSYWGIRVTDELIF. Written as DNA, the CDR3 is TGTGCCTGTGACACCGGCTCCTACTGGGGGATACGAGTCACCGATGAACTCATCTTT.

This clone occurred a few times. The amino acid sequence in TCRdb belongs to a much larger clone and departs from this DNA's translation at residues 3 and 12, likely a sequencing read error; the sequence shown is translated from the DNA. The CDR3 DNA sequence: TGTGCTATTGGGGAACCTCTCCTAAGTGGGATTCACGATGAGACAGCACAACTCTTCTTT. Protein product: CAIGEPLLSGIHDETAQLFF. V usage is TRDV1 and J usage is TRDJ2; D is possibly TRDD2 or TRDD3 (5 bases each). As TCRdb names no J gene, one was assigned here on the basis of a DNA match to germline. The CDR3 consists of 20 residues. From germline, CDR1 is TSWWSYY and CDR2 QGS.

In its sample, this clone was seen a few times. TCRdb's protein for this DNA is that of a much larger clone and differs from the translation at residue 6, likely a read error; the protein shown is the DNA translation. J is TRDJ1 and V is TRDV2, with 8 positions matching TRDD3. No J gene was available from TCRdb, and it was assigned here by a germline match of the DNA. The CDR3 spans 20 residues. The trim removed 3 bases at V and 0 bases at J, leaving 20 bases unmatched. CDR1 GEAIGNYY and CDR2 EKD come from the germline V gene. The CDR3 DNA sequence: TGTGCCTGTGACGCAGGAGGGGGACTATACTGGGGGTCCTACACCGATAAACTCATCTTT. Protein sequence: CACDAGGGLYWGSYTDKLIF.

About this clone itself: TCRdb's entry gives the protein of a much larger clone, which mismatches this DNA's translation at residue 16, likely from a read error; the protein reported here is translated from the DNA. The rearrangement links TRDV1 to TRDJ1, with 8 bases aligning to TRDD3. TCRdb gives no J gene; it was assigned here by matching the DNA to germline. CDR3 length equals 21 residues. From germline, CDR1 is TSWWSYY and CDR2 QGS. The V segment lost 0 bases and the J segment 3 bases; nucleotides outside the gene matches: 21. The chain's CDR3 is CALGELKPHGGDTRYADKLIF. The DNA for the CDR3 is TGTGCTCTTGGGGAACTCAAGCCCCACGGCGGGGATACAAGGTACGCCGATAAACTCATCTTT.

As concerns this clone: The mismatch at residue 3 between this DNA's translation and the TCRdb protein of a much larger clone likely reflects a read error; the protein shown is translated from the DNA. This chain uses TRDV1 with TRDJ1; 9 nucleotides line up with TRDD3. The J gene is absent in TCRdb and was assigned here via DNA matching to germline. CDR3 length equals 22 residues. The V gene's germline CDR1 is TSWWSYY and CDR2 QGS. The CDR3 region is CAPGPGPLLPPYWGTQSDKLIF. CDR3 sequence (DNA): TGTGCTCCTGGGCCTGGTCCACTCCTTCCTCCGTACTGGGGGACCCAGTCCGATAAACTCATCTTT.

As regards this clone: The amino acid sequence in TCRdb belongs to a much larger clone and departs from this DNA's translation at residue 13, likely a sequencing read error; the sequence shown is translated from the DNA. This chain joins TRDV2 and TRDJ1; no clear D gene. Germline values: CDR1 GEAIGNYY, CDR2 EKD. The V end lost 1 base, the J end lost 1 base, and 24 bases lay between the germline ends. The CDR3 runs 19 residues. In nucleotides, the CDR3 is TGTGCCTGTGACACGGTACAAAAACGTAAGGAAGAAACCACCGATAAACTCATCTTT. This gives the protein CACDTVQKRKEETTDKLIF.

This clone was observed many times. One end of the junction varies from germline; a read error may be responsible. The chain links TRDV1 to TRDJ1, with D possibly TRDD3 on 6 matching bases. Germline CDR1 TSWWSYY, CDR2 QGS. The CDR3 runs to 19 residues. The CDR3, as DNA: TGTGCTCTCGGGGAGGGGCTGGCGGAACGGGGATTAACCCACGATAAACTCATCTTT. Translation gives CALGEGLAERGLTHDKLIF.

This clone was seen a handful of times. CDR3 region: CALGELSRRWGIFTDKLIF. CDR3 in DNA: TGTGCTCTTGGGGAACTGTCGCGTCGCTGGGGGATTTTCACCGATAAACTCATCTTT. The chain employs TRDV1 and TRDJ1, with 9 positions matching TRDD3. Germline matching of the DNA provided the J gene here, since TCRdb leaves it blank. Germline-derived CDR1 and CDR2 are TSWWSYY and QGS. The CDR3 has 19 residues. The junction had 12 bases not matched to a gene; V was cut back by 0 bases and J by 1 base.

The sample holds a few counts of this clone. This probably arose from a read error, given a far larger clone one base away. This CDR3 is also generated by other DNA sequences in the sample. This sequence joins TRDV1 and TRDJ1; D is possibly TRDD3 (6 bases). V gave up 5 bases and J gave up 11 bases, with 36 bases separating them. The CDR3 is 19 residues long. The germline gives CDR1 TSWWSYY, CDR2 QGS. For the CDR3, the DNA is TGTGCTCTTGGGTCATTCGCCCCCTTACTGGGACGACCTCGTTTTAAGCTCATCTTT. Amino acids: CALGSFAPLLGRPRFKLIF.

In its sample, this clone is medium-sized. In the same sample, other DNA sequences code for this CDR3. The chain has TRDV3 and TRDJ1, with D unclear. In germline, CDR1 is TVYSNPD, CDR2 GDNSRS (reference sequence). Trimming removed 1 base from V and 4 bases from J, with 19 bases in between. There are 15 residues in the CDR3. CDR3 loop: CAFKLPLGQIDKLIF. CDR3 coding DNA: TGTGCCTTTAAATTACCCCTAGGACAGATCGATAAACTCATCTTT. Supplemented by reference TRDV3 and TRDJ1, the full variable domain reads CDKVTQSSPDQTVASGSEVVLLCTYDTVYSNPDLFWYRIRPDYSFQFVFYGDNSRSEGADFTQGRFSVKHILTQKAFHLVISPVRTEDSATYYCAFKLPLGQIDKLIFGKGTRVTVEP.

Ten or more counts support this clone. With a far larger clone one base away, a read error is the likely cause. This specimen includes other DNA sequences encoding the same CDR3. This chain uses TRDV1 with TRDJ1; TRDD3 matches 11 bases. No J gene was available from TCRdb, and it was assigned here by a germline match of the DNA. Trimming took 6 bases from V and 2 from J; bases not matched to a gene: 17. The CDR3 runs to 19 residues. Germline loops: CDR1 TSWWSYY, CDR2 QGS. Written as DNA, the CDR3 is TGTGCTCTTGGCCCTTCCCACCGGGGGTACTGGGGGATAACCGATAAACTCATCTTT. This sequence encodes CALGPSHRGYWGITDKLIF.

This clone was seen at least ten times. One base separates it from a far larger clone, so it is likely a read error. Different DNA sequences within this sample yield the same CDR3. The V gene is TRDV2, the J gene TRDJ1; TRDD3 might be the D (6 bases). This CDR3 is 16 amino acids long. Trimming shortened V by 1 base and J by 11 bases, and 25 bases separated the two germline ends. In germline, CDR1 is GEAIGNYY, CDR2 EKD. The CDR3 reads CACDTLTGGPDFMLIF. The CDR3 DNA follows: TGTGCCTGTGACACTCTTACCGGGGGACCAGACTTCATGCTCATCTTT.